This T cell receptor (beta chain) was recorded in a study of cytomegalovirus exposure and HLA in healthy donors. Study observations and caveats: The listing of roughly 160 TCR beta chains classed them as cytomegalovirus-associated.

The germline gives CDR1 SEHNR, CDR2 FQNEAQ (reference sequence). The CDR3 is 12 amino acids. V dropped 6 bases and J dropped 4 bases, with 9 bases sitting between them. As concerns this clone: The target antigen is unknown.

Amplification used 60 Vbeta primers and 13 Jbeta primers. Here immunoSEQ multiplex PCR was the method, and the copy in TCRdb shows in-frame clones only, minus some. The table records roughly 190,000 clones, approximately 80% of them present only once. The sample was PBMCs. This chain uses TRBV7-9 with TRBJ1-2; D unresolved. The receptor was isolated from a woman aged 25-40 years in good health and CMV-seropositive. The CDR3 loop reads CASRTLGYGYTF. Here the CDR3 DNA reads TGTGCCAGCAGGACCCTAGGCTATGGCTACACCTTC.